These T cell receptor beta chains were read from a single sample in a study of control samples from healthy donors and cancer patients. Measured with immunoSEQ multiplex PCR; TCRdb has only the in-frame clones, and not every one. The sample comprises roughly 29,000 clones, 87% of which are singletons, and under 5% rests with the top ten. The specimen sequenced was formalin-fixed, paraffin-embedded tissue. These receptors all come from a female donor with melanoma. CDR3s include the opening cysteine and the closing phenylalanine or tryptophan. Fields, in order: J gene, clone size, V gene, D gene, CDR3 protein, CDR3 DNA. A D gene is named only where the DNA matches it firmly. Size is omitted from some rows. Given values are once, few, many or a class for expanded clones.

TRBJ2-1,NA,TRBV18,NA,CASSPARLGNEQFF,TGTGCCAGCTCACCCGCGCGGCTAGGAAATGAGCAGTTCTTC
TRBJ1-5,few,TRBV30,NA,CAWDHGRRRGVNQPQHF,TGTGCCTGGGACCACGGTCGGCGGCGGGGTGTAAATCAGCCCCAGCATTTT
TRBJ2-5,NA,TRBV4-2,NA,CASSQDGSGMGETQYF,TGTGCCAGCAGCCAAGACGGGTCGGGTATGGGGGAGACCCAGTACTTC
TRBJ1-1,NA,TRBV27,TRBD1,CASSRWTGDTEAFF,TGTGCCAGCAGTCGATGGACAGGGGACACTGAAGCTTTCTTT
TRBJ2-3,NA,TRBV5-4,NA,CASSLSNTQYF,TGTGCCAGCAGCTTATCGAATACGCAGTATTTT
TRBJ1-1,NA,TRBV2,NA,CASSEVLAWNTEAFF,TGTGCCAGCAGTGAAGTGTTGGCGTGGAACACTGAAGCTTTCTTT
TRBJ1-1,once,TRBV7-8,NA,CASSLDRGTEAFF,TGTGCCAGCAGCTTAGATCGGGGCACTGAAGCTTTCTTT
TRBJ2-7,once,TRBV2,TRBD1,CASRGDRGRYEQYF,TGTGCCAGCAGGGGCGACAGGGGTAGGTACGAGCAGTACTTC
TRBJ2-6,NA,TRBV7-9,NA,CASSSTGPGLWANVLTF,TGTGCCAGCAGCTCAACAGGCCCTGGTCTCTGGGCCAACGTCCTGACTTTC
TRBJ2-7,NA,TRBV18,NA,CASSPLGRPYEQYF,TGTGCCAGCTCACCACTCGGCAGGCCCTACGAGCAGTACTTC
TRBJ2-3,NA,TRBV6-5,NA,CASRALATSTDTQYF,TGTGCCAGCAGGGCCCTAGCGACTAGCACAGATACGCAGTATTTT
TRBJ2-1,NA,TRBV5-4,NA,CASSSGQFEQFF,TGTGCCAGCAGCTCCGGACAGTTTGAGCAGTTCTTC
TRBJ1-1,NA,TRBV3-1/TRBV3-2,NA,CASSPALVTNTEAFF,TGTGCCAGCAGCCCCGCGCTGGTGACTAACACTGAAGCTTTCTTT
TRBJ2-7,NA,TRBV29-1,NA,CSVVKGSYEQYF,TGCAGCGTTGTGAAGGGCTCCTACGAGCAGTACTTC
TRBJ2-1,NA,TRBV6-2/TRBV6-3,TRBD2,CASSPRGSGRIWEQFF,TGTGCCAGCAGCCCCCGGGGTAGCGGGAGAATTTGGGAGCAGTTCTTC
TRBJ2-7,NA,TRBV10-3,TRBD2,CAIRELAGVNEQYF,TGTGCCATCAGAGAGCTAGCGGGAGTGAACGAGCAGTACTTC
TRBJ1-5,NA,TRBV6-5,NA,CASSPGPPPQHF,TGTGCCAGCAGTCCCGGACCCCCTCCCCAGCATTTT
TRBJ1-1,NA,TRBV4-3,NA,CASSQDRLWNTEAFF,TGCGCCAGCAGCCAAGATCGCCTGTGGAACACTGAAGCTTTCTTT
TRBJ2-4,once,TRBV2,NA,CASRPGELAKNIQYF,TGTGCCAGCAGGCCCGGGGAACTAGCCAAAAACATTCAGTACTTC
TRBJ2-7,once,TRBV6-6,TRBD2,CASSLLTSGYEQYF,TGTGCCAGCAGTCTCCTGACTAGCGGCTACGAGCAGTACTTC
TRBJ2-1,NA,TRBV18,NA,CASSPGFGGSSYNEQFF,TGTGCCAGCTCACCAGGTTTTGGCGGTTCGTCCTACAATGAGCAGTTCTTC
TRBJ2-2,NA,TRBV7-8,NA,CASSAYRVANTGELFF,TGTGCCAGCAGCGCGTACAGGGTCGCGAACACCGGGGAGCTGTTTTTT
TRBJ2-7,NA,TRBV7-6,TRBD2,CASSPDGTTKSYEQYF,TGTGCCAGCAGCCCCGACGGGACTACAAAGTCCTACGAGCAGTACTTC
TRBJ1-1,NA,TRBV20-1,TRBD1,CSARSGQGAFF,TGCAGTGCTAGATCGGGACAGGGAGCTTTCTTT
TRBJ1-2,few,TRBV19,NA,CASSISGVYGYTF,TGTGCCAGTAGTATTTCAGGGGTCTATGGCTACACCTTC
TRBJ1-2,NA,TRBV15,TRBD1,CATSRDKQGYGYTF,TGTGCCACCAGCAGAGATAAACAGGGGTATGGCTACACCTTC
TRBJ1-4,NA,TRBV4-2,TRBD1,CASSRTGFGEKLFF,TGTGCCAGCAGTCGGACAGGGTTTGGTGAAAAACTGTTTTTT
TRBJ2-7,NA,TRBV25-1,NA,CASSETGAGNLYEQYF,TGTGCCAGCAGTGAAACCGGTGCAGGAAATCTCTACGAGCAGTACTTC
TRBJ1-4,NA,TRBV12-3/TRBV12-4,NA,CASGSTGLEKLFF,TGTGCCAGCGGGAGCACAGGGCTCGAAAAACTGTTTTTT
TRBJ1-3,few,TRBV6-5,NA,CASIRQVYSGNTIYF,TGTGCCAGCATTCGACAGGTGTACTCTGGAAACACCATATATTTT
TRBJ2-1,NA,TRBV7-2,NA,CASSRSDNEQFF,TGTGCCAGCAGTCGTTCTGATAATGAGCAGTTCTTC
TRBJ1-1,NA,TRBV20-1,NA,CSALQNTEAFF,TGCAGTGCTCTCCAAAACACTGAAGCTTTCTTT
TRBJ1-1,once,TRBV12-3/TRBV12-4,NA,CASSFSEFTEAFF,TGTGCCAGCAGTTTTAGCGAGTTCACTGAAGCTTTCTTT
TRBJ2-5,NA,TRBV5-1,NA,CASSLVPRYTGETQYF,TGCGCCAGCAGCCTAGTCCCCAGGTATACGGGAGAGACCCAGTACTTC
TRBJ1-2,NA,TRBV30,TRBD1,CAWVGLQGAAGYTF,TGTGCCTGGGTGGGACTACAGGGGGCCGCTGGCTACACCTTC
TRBJ2-5,NA,TRBV3-1/TRBV3-2,NA,CASSRRTSRGRGETQYF,TGTGCCAGCAGCCGACGCACAAGCAGGGGTCGGGGAGAGACCCAGTACTTC
TRBJ2-1,NA,TRBV27,NA,CASSLGGSYNEQFF,TGTGCCAGCAGTTTAGGGGGGTCCTACAATGAGCAGTTCTTC
TRBJ1-4,NA,TRBV10-3,NA,CATTPGNEKLFF,TGTGCCACCACCCCGGGTAATGAAAAACTGTTTTTT
TRBJ2-3,NA,TRBV5-1,NA,CASSLLQSSTDTQYF,TGCGCCAGCAGCTTGCTACAGTCTAGCACAGATACGCAGTATTTT
TRBJ2-1,NA,TRBV10-3,TRBD2,CAIRRLAGHNEQFF,TGTGCCATCCGGAGACTAGCGGGCCACAATGAGCAGTTCTTC
TRBJ2-5,once,TRBV10-3,NA,CAISEGRNQETQYF,TGTGCCATCAGTGAGGGGCGGAACCAAGAGACCCAGTACTTC